Listed below are T cell receptor beta chains from one sample, sequenced in a study of blood T cell repertoires in COVID-19. Method: immunoSEQ multiplex PCR; TCRdb's copy keeps in-frame clones and lacks some. The sample lists 100,000 to 150,000 clones; roughly 90% were seen once. Sequencing used peripheral blood. These receptors all stem from a man aged 45 to 65 with acute or convalescent COVID-19. Each CDR3 is given with its conserved first and last residue. D genes are given only for firm matches.

V,J,D,CDR3,DNA
TRBV7-2,TRBJ2-7,.,CASSRSYEQYF,TGTGCCAGCAGCCGGAGTTACGAGCAGTACTTC
TRBV6-2/TRBV6-3,TRBJ2-1,TRBD2,CASSSTSGSRGEQFF,TGTGCCAGCAGTTCCACTAGCGGGAGTAGGGGTGAGCAGTTCTTC
TRBV5-1,TRBJ2-3,TRBD2,CASSLGPSGSSTDTQYF,TGCGCCAGCAGCTTGGGCCCTAGCGGGAGTAGCACAGATACGCAGTATTTT
TRBV19,TRBJ2-1,.,CASSMKWGSVSTYNEQFF,TGTGCCAGTAGTATGAAATGGGGCAGCGTCTCCACCTACAATGAGCAGTTCTTC
TRBV4-1,TRBJ1-1,.,CASSQWGLNEAFF,TGCGCCAGCAGCCAATGGGGACTGAATGAAGCTTTCTTT
TRBV2,TRBJ2-7,.,CASSVRRITGYEQYF,TGTGCCAGCAGTGTTAGGCGGATTACAGGCTACGAGCAGTACTTC
TRBV12-3/TRBV12-4,TRBJ1-2,.,CASSSLRNYGYTF,TGTGCCAGCAGTTCCTTGCGTAACTATGGCTACACCTTC
TRBV5-1,TRBJ2-3,TRBD2,CASSWTSGTDTQYF,TGCGCCAGCAGCTGGACTAGCGGGACAGATACGCAGTATTTT
TRBV29-1,TRBJ2-1,TRBD1,CSAARTGVSYNEQFF,TGCAGCGCCGCAAGGACAGGCGTCTCCTACAATGAGCAGTTCTTC
TRBV29-1,TRBJ2-1,.,CSVEVRGPYNEQFF,TGCAGCGTTGAAGTTAGGGGTCCCTACAATGAGCAGTTCTTC